This T cell receptor (beta chain) originates from a study of T cells in Graves' hyperthyroidism and ophthalmopathy. The germline V and J ends were trimmed by 0 bases and 1 base, with 4 bases remaining between them. The CDR3 runs to 13 residues. Germline V gives CDR1 SGDLS, CDR2 YYNGEE. The study, taken as a whole, reports: Most thyroid clonotypes expanded above 0.001 were also detected in blood.

Absence of ophthalmopathy progression within 18 months defined stable Graves' hyperthyroidism. Hyperthyroidism in the patients, aged 18 to 65, was newly diagnosed and under 2 months in duration. A roughly 9.3 ml volume of fresh peripheral blood provided the PBMCs. As regards this clonotype: The antigen is not known.

Authors of the study amplified TCR beta CDR3 regions from RNA transcripts. In the first-round RT-PCR of the TCR CDR3, the HTBI primer set was used. TCRdb re-called the multiplex PCR reads through MiXCR, storing one row per CDR3 protein. This repertoire shows hundreds of thousands of distinct CDR3 sequences, approximately 20% found once; its top ten account for roughly 44%. The genes are TRBV9 and TRBJ1-1, with D hard to call. Sample: blood. The TCR was taken from a man aged 35 to 55 with Graves' hyperthyroidism. The CDR3 nucleotides read TGTGCCAGCAGCGTAGCTGAGAACACTGAAGCTTTCTTT. It specifies CASSVAENTEAFF.